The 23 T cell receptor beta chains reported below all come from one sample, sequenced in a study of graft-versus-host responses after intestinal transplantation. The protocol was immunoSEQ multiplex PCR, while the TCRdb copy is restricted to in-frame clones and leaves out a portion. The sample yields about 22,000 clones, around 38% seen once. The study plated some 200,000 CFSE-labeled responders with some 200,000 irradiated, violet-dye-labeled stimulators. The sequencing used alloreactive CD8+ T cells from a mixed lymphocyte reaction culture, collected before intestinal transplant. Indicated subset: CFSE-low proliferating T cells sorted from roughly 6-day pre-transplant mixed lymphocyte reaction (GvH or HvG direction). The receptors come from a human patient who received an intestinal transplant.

The CDR3 region has the DNA TGTGCCAGTAGTCCTAGGACTGGGAACACCGGGGAGCTGTTTTTT. Amino acid sequence: CASSPRTGNTGELFF. The J gene is TRBJ2-2, the V gene TRBV19, with D tentatively TRBD2 (5 bases). Trimming left V 5 bases short and J 1 base short, with 11 bases between. The CDR3 sequence is 15 residues long. Germline CDR1 LNHDA, CDR2 SQIVND (reference sequence). Using reference TRBV19 and TRBJ2-2 for the parts outside the CDR3, the full variable domain is DGGITQSPKYLFRKEGQNVTLSCEQNLNHDAMYWYRQDPGQGLRLIYYSQIVNDFQKGDIAEGYSVSREKKESFPLTVTSAQKNPTAFYLCASSPRTGNTGELFFGEGSRLTVL.

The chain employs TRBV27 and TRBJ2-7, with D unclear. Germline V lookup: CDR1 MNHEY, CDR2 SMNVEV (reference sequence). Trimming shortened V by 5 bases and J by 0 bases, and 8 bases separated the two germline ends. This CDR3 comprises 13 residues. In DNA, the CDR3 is TGTGCCAGCAGTCCTACCCCCTCCTACGAGCAGTACTTC. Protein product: CASSPTPSYEQYF.

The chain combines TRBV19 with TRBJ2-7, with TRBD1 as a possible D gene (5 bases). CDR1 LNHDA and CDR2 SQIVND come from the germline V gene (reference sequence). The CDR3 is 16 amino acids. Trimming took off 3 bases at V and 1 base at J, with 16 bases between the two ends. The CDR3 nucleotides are TGTGCCAGTAGTATCCAGTCAGGGATGGGTTCCTACGAGCAGTACTTC. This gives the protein CASSIQSGMGSYEQYF.

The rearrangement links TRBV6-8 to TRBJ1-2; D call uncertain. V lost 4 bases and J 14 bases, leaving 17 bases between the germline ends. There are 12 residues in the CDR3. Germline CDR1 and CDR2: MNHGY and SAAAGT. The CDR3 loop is CASSSGISVRTF. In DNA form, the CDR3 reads TGTGCCAGCAGTTCAGGTATCTCAGTCCGAACCTTC.

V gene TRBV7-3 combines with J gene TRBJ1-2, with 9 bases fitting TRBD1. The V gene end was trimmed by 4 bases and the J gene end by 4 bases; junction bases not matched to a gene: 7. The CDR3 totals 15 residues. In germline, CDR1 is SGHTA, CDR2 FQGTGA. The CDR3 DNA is TGTGCCAGCAGCTCAATCCCGGGACAGGGCTATGGCTACACCTTC. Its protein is CASSSIPGQGYGYTF.

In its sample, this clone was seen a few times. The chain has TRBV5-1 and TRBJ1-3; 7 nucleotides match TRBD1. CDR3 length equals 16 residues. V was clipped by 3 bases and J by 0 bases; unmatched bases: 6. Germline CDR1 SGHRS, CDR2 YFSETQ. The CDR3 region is CASSYQTGTSGNTIYF. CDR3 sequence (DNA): TGCGCCAGCAGCTACCAGACAGGGACCTCTGGAAACACCATATATTTT.

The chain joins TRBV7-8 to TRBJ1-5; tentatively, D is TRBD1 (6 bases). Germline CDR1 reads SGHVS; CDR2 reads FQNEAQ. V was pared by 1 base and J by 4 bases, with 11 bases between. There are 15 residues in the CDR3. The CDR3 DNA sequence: TGTGCCAGCAGCTTAGGGAACAGGGCTAATCAGCCCCAGCATTTT. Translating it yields CASSLGNRANQPQHF.

The CDR3 DNA reads TGTGCCAGCAGCCCGCAGGAGGCACGATACTCTGGAAACACCATATATTTT. This codes for CASSPQEARYSGNTIYF. V is TRBV9 and J is TRBJ1-3; the D is unclear. The V gene's germline CDR1 is SGDLS and CDR2 YYNGEE. V lost 4 bases and J 0 bases, leaving 17 bases between the germline ends. The CDR3 extends over 17 amino acids.

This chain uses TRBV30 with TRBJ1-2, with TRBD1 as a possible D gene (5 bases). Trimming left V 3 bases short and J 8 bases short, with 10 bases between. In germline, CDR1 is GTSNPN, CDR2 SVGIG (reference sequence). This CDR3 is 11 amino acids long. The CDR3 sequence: CAWSWGSGYTF. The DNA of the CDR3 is TGTGCCTGGAGCTGGGGGAGCGGCTACACCTTC.

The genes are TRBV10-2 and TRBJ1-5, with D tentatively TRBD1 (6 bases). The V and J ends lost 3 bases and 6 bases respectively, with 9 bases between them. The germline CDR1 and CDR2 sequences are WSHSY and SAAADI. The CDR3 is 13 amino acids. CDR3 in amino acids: CASSEQGTQPQHF. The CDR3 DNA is TGCGCCAGCAGTGAACAGGGTACTCAGCCCCAGCATTTT.

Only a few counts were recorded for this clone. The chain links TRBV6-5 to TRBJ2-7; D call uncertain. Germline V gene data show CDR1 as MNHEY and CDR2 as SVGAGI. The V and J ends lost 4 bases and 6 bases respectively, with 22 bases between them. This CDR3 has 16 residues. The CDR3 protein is CASSSFFRRSACEQYF. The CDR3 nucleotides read TGTGCCAGCAGTTCTTTCTTTAGAAGGTCAGCCTGCGAGCAGTACTTC.

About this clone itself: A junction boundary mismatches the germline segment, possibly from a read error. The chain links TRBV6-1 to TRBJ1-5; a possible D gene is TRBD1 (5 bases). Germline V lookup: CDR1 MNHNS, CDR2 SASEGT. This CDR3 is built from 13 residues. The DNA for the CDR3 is TGTGCCAGCAGTGAAGGACAGCTCGGACTCCCTTATTTT. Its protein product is CASSEGQLGLPYF.

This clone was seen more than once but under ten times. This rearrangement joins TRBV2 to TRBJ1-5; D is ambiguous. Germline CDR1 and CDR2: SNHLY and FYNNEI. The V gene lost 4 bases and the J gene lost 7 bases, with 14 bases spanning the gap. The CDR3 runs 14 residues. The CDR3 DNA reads TGTGCCAGCAGTGGGGGTACAGTTGTCCAGCCCCAGCATTTT. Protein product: CASSGGTVVQPQHF.

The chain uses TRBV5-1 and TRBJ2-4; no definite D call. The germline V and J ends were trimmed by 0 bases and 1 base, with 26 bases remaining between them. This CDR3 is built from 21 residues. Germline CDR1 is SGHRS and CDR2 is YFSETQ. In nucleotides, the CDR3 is TGCGCCAGCAGCTTGGGGGTACTGGGCCAACACGCAATTACCGCCAAAAACATTCAGTACTTC. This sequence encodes CASSLGVLGQHAITAKNIQYF.

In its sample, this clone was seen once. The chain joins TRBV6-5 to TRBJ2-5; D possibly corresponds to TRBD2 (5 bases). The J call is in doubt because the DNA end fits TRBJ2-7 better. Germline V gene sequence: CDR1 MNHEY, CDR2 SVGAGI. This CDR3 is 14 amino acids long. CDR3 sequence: CASSLERQSYEQYF. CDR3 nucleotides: TGTGCCAGCAGCCTCGAGCGGCAATCCTACGAGCAGTACTTC.

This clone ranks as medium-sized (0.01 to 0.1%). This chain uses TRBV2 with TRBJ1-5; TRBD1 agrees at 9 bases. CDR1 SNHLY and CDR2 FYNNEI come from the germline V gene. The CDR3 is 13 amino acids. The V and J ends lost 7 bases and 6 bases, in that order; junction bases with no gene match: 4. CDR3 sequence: CASTWTGVQPQHF. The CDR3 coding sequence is TGTGCCAGCACCTGGACAGGGGTTCAGCCCCAGCATTTT.

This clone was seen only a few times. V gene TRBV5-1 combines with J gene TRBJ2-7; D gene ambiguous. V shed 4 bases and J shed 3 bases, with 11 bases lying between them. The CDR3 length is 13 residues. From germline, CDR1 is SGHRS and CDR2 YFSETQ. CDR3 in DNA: TGCGCCAGCAGCCCCGAAGGTGGCTACGAGCAGTACTTC. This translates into CASSPEGGYEQYF.

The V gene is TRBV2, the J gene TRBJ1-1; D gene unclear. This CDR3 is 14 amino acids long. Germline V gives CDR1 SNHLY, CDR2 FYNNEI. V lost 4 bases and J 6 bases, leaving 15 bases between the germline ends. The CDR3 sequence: CASSGGIGNSEAFF. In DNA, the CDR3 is TGTGCCAGCAGTGGTGGCATCGGGAATTCTGAAGCTTTCTTT.

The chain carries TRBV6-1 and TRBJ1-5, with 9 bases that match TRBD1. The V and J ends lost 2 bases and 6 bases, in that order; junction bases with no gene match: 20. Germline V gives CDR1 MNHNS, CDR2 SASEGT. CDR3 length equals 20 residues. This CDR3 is CASSEKLEFCWDRVFQPQHF. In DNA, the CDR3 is TGTGCCAGCAGTGAAAAATTGGAGTTTTGTTGGGACAGGGTTTTTCAGCCCCAGCATTTT.

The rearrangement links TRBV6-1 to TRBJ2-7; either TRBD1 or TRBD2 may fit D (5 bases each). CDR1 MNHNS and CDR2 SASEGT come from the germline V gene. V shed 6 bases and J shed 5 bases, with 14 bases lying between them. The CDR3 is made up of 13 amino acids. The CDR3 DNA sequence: TGTGCCAGCAGCCCCCGGGGCGGCCACGAGCAGTACTTC. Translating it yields CASSPRGGHEQYF.

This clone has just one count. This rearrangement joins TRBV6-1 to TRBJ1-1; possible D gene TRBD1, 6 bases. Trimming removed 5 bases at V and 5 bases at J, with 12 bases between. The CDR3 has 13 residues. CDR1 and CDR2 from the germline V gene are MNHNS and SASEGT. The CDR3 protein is CASSFQTGTEAFF. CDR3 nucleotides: TGTGCCAGCAGTTTCCAGACAGGTACTGAAGCTTTCTTT.

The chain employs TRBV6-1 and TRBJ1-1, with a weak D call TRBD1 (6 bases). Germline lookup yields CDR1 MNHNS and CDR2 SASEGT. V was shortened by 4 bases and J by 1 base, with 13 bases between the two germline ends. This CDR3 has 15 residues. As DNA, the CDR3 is TGTGCCAGCAGTGTTCAATCGGGGGCGAACACTGAAGCTTTCTTT. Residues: CASSVQSGANTEAFF.

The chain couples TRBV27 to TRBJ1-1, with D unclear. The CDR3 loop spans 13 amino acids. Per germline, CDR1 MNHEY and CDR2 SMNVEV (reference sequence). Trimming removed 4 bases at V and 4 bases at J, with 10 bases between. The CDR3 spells CASSSLKVTEAFF. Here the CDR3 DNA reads TGTGCCAGCAGTTCATTGAAGGTCACTGAAGCTTTCTTT.